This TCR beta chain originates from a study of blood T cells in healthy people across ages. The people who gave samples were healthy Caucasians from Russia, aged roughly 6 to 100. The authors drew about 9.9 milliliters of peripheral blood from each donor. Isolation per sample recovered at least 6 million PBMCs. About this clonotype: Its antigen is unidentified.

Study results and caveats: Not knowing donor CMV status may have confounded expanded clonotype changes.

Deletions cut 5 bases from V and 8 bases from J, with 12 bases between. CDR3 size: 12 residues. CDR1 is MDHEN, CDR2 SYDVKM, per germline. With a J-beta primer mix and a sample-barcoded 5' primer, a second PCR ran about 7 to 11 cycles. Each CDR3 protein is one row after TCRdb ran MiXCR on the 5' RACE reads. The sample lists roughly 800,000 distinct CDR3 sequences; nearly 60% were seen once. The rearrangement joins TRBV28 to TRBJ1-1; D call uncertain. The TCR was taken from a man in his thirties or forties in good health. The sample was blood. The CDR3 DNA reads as TGTGCCAGCAGTCTCCCCTTAATCGAAGCTTTCTTT. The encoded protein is CASSLPLIEAFF. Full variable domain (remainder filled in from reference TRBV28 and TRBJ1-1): DVKVTQSSRYLVKRTGEKVFLECVQDMDHENMFWYRQDPGLGLRLIYFSYDVKMKEKGDIPEGYSVSREKKERFSLILESASTNQTSMYLCASSLPLIEAFFGQGTRLTVV.